The 26 T cell receptor beta chains below were found in one sample sequenced in a study of T cells in localized non-small cell lung cancer. Some clones are missing from TCRdb's copy, which holds only in-frame ones; the method was immunoSEQ multiplex PCR. The sample lists about 21,000 clones; 85% to 90% were seen once. Sequences were derived from peripheral blood, sampled before any cancer treatment. The receptors derive from a male donor at least 60 years old with stage I squamous cell lung carcinoma.

The chain couples TRBV19 to TRBJ2-5; D not resolved. Germline V gives CDR1 LNHDA, CDR2 SQIVND (reference sequence). V dropped 10 bases and J dropped 2 bases, with 17 bases sitting between them. CDR3 length: 14 residues. The CDR3 DNA follows: TGTGCCAACCCACCCCGGACGGTACAAGAGACCCAGTACTTC. Protein product: CANPPRTVQETQYF.

The rearrangement links TRBV5-1 to TRBJ2-7, with D possibly being TRBD1 (6 bases). In germline, CDR1 is SGHRS, CDR2 YFSETQ. The V and J ends lost 4 bases and 2 bases respectively, with 13 bases between them. The CDR3 length is 14 residues. The CDR3 sequence: CASSPRTVTYEQYF. The CDR3 DNA sequence: TGCGCCAGCAGCCCCCGGACAGTTACCTACGAGCAGTACTTC.

V and J are TRBV7-2 and TRBJ2-3, with 11 bases identical to TRBD2. This CDR3 is built from 19 residues. Germline V gene lookup returns CDR1 SGHTA and CDR2 FQGNSA. V lost 1 base to trimming and J lost 5 bases; unmatched junction nucleotides: 14. The CDR3 is CASSLEGSGGATIRDTQYF. CDR3 DNA: TGTGCCAGCAGCTTAGAAGGTAGCGGGGGGGCCACCATTAGAGATACGCAGTATTTT.

The chain has TRBV2 and TRBJ2-4; D gene ambiguous. Trimming shortened V by 3 bases and J by 0 bases, and 15 bases separated the two germline ends. The V gene's germline CDR1 is SNHLY and CDR2 FYNNEI. The CDR3 is 17 amino acids. The CDR3 spells CASSEFMLELAKNIQYF. Written as DNA, the CDR3 is TGTGCCAGCAGTGAGTTTATGCTCGAACTAGCCAAAAACATTCAGTACTTC. The whole variable domain, filled in from reference TRBV2 and TRBJ2-4, reads EPEVTQTPSHQVTQMGQEVILRCVPISNHLYFYWYRQILGQKVEFLVSFYNNEISEKSEIFDDQFSVERPDGSNFTLKIRSTKLEDSAMYFCASSEFMLELAKNIQYFGAGTRLSVL.

The chain has TRBV9 and TRBJ1-1; 7 nucleotides match TRBD1. Germline CDR1 reads SGDLS; CDR2 reads YYNGEE. This CDR3 contains 13 residues. Trimming cost V 3 bases and J 6 bases; bases outside gene matches: 5. This CDR3 is CASSDRGRAEAFF. CDR3 DNA sequence: TGTGCCAGCAGCGACAGGGGCAGGGCTGAAGCTTTCTTT.

The rearrangement uses TRBV5-6 and TRBJ2-3; TRBD2 agrees at 15 bases. The CDR3 runs 19 residues. Trimming took 4 bases from V and 5 from J; bases not matched to a gene: 14. In germline, CDR1 is SGHDT, CDR2 YYEEEE. CDR3 nucleotides: TGTGCCAGCAGCATTGAATTCCGAGGACTAGCGGGGGGGCAAGATACGCAGTATTTT. Its translation: CASSIEFRGLAGGQDTQYF.

J is TRBJ1-5 and V is TRBV7-2; possibly TRBD1 for D (6 bases). CDR3 length: 15 amino acids. Trimming removed 3 bases at V and 6 bases at J, with 15 bases between. Germline V CDR1 and CDR2: SGHTA, FQGNSA. The chain's CDR3 is CASSLSSGAGQPQHF. In DNA, the CDR3 is TGTGCCAGCAGCTTGAGTTCAGGGGCTGGTCAGCCCCAGCATTTT.

The gene calls are TRBV5-1 and TRBJ2-2; 9 bases agree with TRBD2. V was pared by 0 bases and J by 4 bases, with 4 bases of the junction left unmatched. The CDR3 is 16 amino acids. Germline V gives CDR1 SGHRS, CDR2 YFSETQ. The chain's CDR3 is CASSLDEAGGTGELFF. The CDR3 DNA sequence: TGCGCCAGCAGCTTGGACGAAGCGGGGGGCACCGGGGAGCTGTTTTTT.

The chain recombines TRBV4-3 with TRBJ1-5; possible D gene TRBD1, 6 bases. The CDR3 sequence is 16 residues long. With 0 bases removed from V and 3 bases from J, the gap between germline ends came to 12 bases. The V gene's germline CDR1 is LGHNA and CDR2 YSLEER. The CDR3 protein is CASSQDFRGYNQPQHF. DNA of the CDR3: TGCGCCAGCAGCCAAGATTTCAGGGGCTACAATCAGCCCCAGCATTTT.

The chain recombines TRBV6-5 with TRBJ2-2; 8 nucleotides agree with TRBD1. CDR3 size: 15 residues. V trimming: 6 bases; J trimming: 0 bases; junction bases outside the gene matches: 3. Germline lookup yields CDR1 MNHEY and CDR2 SVGAGI. CDR3 sequence reads: CASSHRGANTGELFF. Here the CDR3 DNA reads TGTGCCAGCAGCCACAGGGGGGCGAACACCGGGGAGCTGTTTTTT.

This sequence joins TRBV7-9 and TRBJ2-2; 8 nucleotides match TRBD2. The CDR3 contains 17 residues. Germline V gives CDR1 SEHNR, CDR2 FQNEAQ (reference sequence). V was clipped by 2 bases and J by 2 bases; unmatched bases: 7. As DNA, the CDR3 is TGTGCCAGCAGCTTATTCTCCGGGGGGGTTAACACCGGGGAGCTGTTTTTT. This gives the protein CASSLFSGGVNTGELFF.

This sequence joins TRBV6-6 and TRBJ1-1; no reliable D call. CDR3 size: 13 residues. Germline lookup yields CDR1 MNHNY and CDR2 SVGAGI (reference sequence). The germline V and J ends were trimmed by 7 bases and 6 bases, with 15 bases remaining between them. CDR3 in DNA: TGTGCCAGCATCGACACTGCCCATGCTGAAGCTTTCTTT. Its protein is CASIDTAHAEAFF.

This chain links TRBV10-2 with TRBJ1-5; D is undetermined. The germline V gene has CDR1 WSHSY and CDR2 SAAADI. V gave up 8 bases and J gave up 7 bases, with 12 bases separating them. The CDR3 has 12 residues. The CDR3 region is CASRGEGQPQHF. For the CDR3, the DNA is TGCGCCAGCCGGGGAGAAGGACAGCCCCAGCATTTT.

This chain uses TRBV6-6 with TRBJ1-1; D ambiguous. The CDR3 runs to 15 residues. Germline V CDR1 and CDR2: MNHNY, SVGAGI (reference sequence). V dropped 6 bases and J dropped 7 bases, with 21 bases sitting between them. The CDR3 reads CASSQTAPDEREAFF. The CDR3 region has the DNA TGTGCCAGCAGCCAAACCGCCCCAGACGAGCGTGAAGCTTTCTTT.

This chain uses TRBV6-5 with TRBJ2-1; 7 nucleotides align to TRBD1. The CDR3 contains 12 residues. Germline loops: CDR1 MNHEY, CDR2 SVGAGI. The ends lost 9 bases at V and 5 bases at J; junction bases unmatched: 4. CDR3 loop: CASTGVNNEQFF. The CDR3 nucleotides read TGTGCCAGTACAGGGGTTAACAATGAGCAGTTCTTC.

The genes are TRBV7-6 and TRBJ2-2; TRBD1 or TRBD2 may be the D gene (5 bases each). The V gene's germline CDR1 is SGHVS and CDR2 FNYEAQ. The length of the CDR3 is 18 residues. V was shortened by 2 bases and J by 1 base, with 17 bases between the two germline ends. The CDR3, as DNA: TGTGCCAGCAGCTTAAGTTCCCCGGGGCCCTTGAACACCGGGGAGCTGTTTTTT. It encodes CASSLSSPGPLNTGELFF. Based on the CDR3 plus reference TRBV7-6 and TRBJ2-2, the full variable domain is GAGVSQSPRYKVTKRGQDVALRCDPISGHVSLYWYRQALGQGPEFLTYFNYEAQQDKSGLPNDRFSAERPEGSISTLTIQRTEQRDSAMYRCASSLSSPGPLNTGELFFGEGSRLTVL.

V usage is TRBV18 and J usage is TRBJ1-5; the D is unclear. This CDR3 has 17 amino acids. Looked up from germline, CDR1 is KGHSH and CDR2 is LQKENI. V shed 3 bases and J shed 0 bases, with 15 bases lying between them. The CDR3 DNA sequence: TGTGCCAGCTCACCGAAGGAGGCAGGTCATAGCAATCAGCCCCAGCATTTT. Translation: CASSPKEAGHSNQPQHF.

The chain recombines TRBV2 with TRBJ1-6; D gene ambiguous. Germline CDR1 reads SNHLY; CDR2 reads FYNNEI. V was cut by 7 bases and J by 7 bases, with 11 bases left in between. The CDR3 contains 13 residues. Here the CDR3 reads CASMWVQNSPLHF. CDR3 bases: TGTGCCAGCATGTGGGTTCAAAATTCACCCCTCCACTTT.

The rearrangement uses TRBV2 and TRBJ1-5; 8 nucleotides match TRBD1. The CDR3 is 18 residues long. CDR1 is SNHLY and CDR2 is FYNNEI in the germline V gene. J was trimmed by 2 bases and V by 4 bases; bases with no gene match: 13. This chain's CDR3 is CASSVRGILTGGNQPQHF. As DNA, the CDR3 is TGTGCCAGCAGTGTGAGGGGGATCCTGACAGGGGGCAATCAGCCCCAGCATTTT.

The gene calls are TRBV11-3 and TRBJ2-1; 8 positions match TRBD1. With 1 base clipped from V and 5 bases from J, the junction kept 4 bases outside the gene matches. The CDR3 has 15 amino acids. The V gene's germline CDR1 is SGHNT and CDR2 YENEEA. The CDR3 region has the DNA TGTGCCAGCAGCTTAGCCGGGACAGGTGACAATGAGCAGTTCTTC. Translating gives CASSLAGTGDNEQFF.

The chain uses TRBV30 and TRBJ2-7, with D unresolved. The V gene's germline CDR1 is GTSNPN and CDR2 SVGIG (reference sequence). V shed 0 bases and J shed 2 bases, with 8 bases lying between them. This CDR3 is 13 amino acids long. CDR3 sequence (DNA): TGTGCCTGGAGTGTCAAGGTAGCCTACGAGCAGTACTTC. Its protein is CAWSVKVAYEQYF.

This chain connects TRBV5-5 to TRBJ1-5, with D unresolved. V was pared by 2 bases and J by 0 bases, with 12 bases between. Germline-derived CDR1 and CDR2 are SGHKS and YYEKEE (reference sequence). This CDR3 is built from 16 residues. Written as DNA, the CDR3 is TGTGCCAGCAGCTTAAGTTCTTCCTATAGCAATCAGCCCCAGCATTTT. This gives the protein CASSLSSSYSNQPQHF. Looking up the rest from reference TRBV5-5 and TRBJ1-5 gives the full variable domain: DAGVTQSPTHLIKTRGQQVTLRCSPISGHKSVSWYQQVLGQGPQFIFQYYEKEERGRGNFPDRFSARQFPNYSSELNVNALLLGDSALYLCASSLSSSYSNQPQHFGDGTRLSIL.

V and J are TRBV7-2 and TRBJ1-1; TRBD1 might be the D (5 bases). The V end lost 4 bases, the J end lost 1 base, and 16 bases lay between the germline ends. CDR1 is SGHTA, CDR2 FQGNSA, per germline. The CDR3 is 16 residues long. The CDR3 DNA reads TGTGCCAGCAGCTCGGGATCGACAGTAGGGAACACTGAAGCTTTCTTT. This translates into CASSSGSTVGNTEAFF.

V usage is TRBV29-1 and J usage is TRBJ2-5; TRBD1 might be the D (5 bases). The CDR3 runs to 11 residues. In germline, CDR1 is SQVTM, CDR2 ANQGSEA. V shed 8 bases and J shed 5 bases, with 12 bases lying between them. The CDR3 here is CSLRQGETQYF. The CDR3 nucleotides are TGCAGCCTCCGGCAGGGCGAGACCCAGTACTTC.

The chain links TRBV27 to TRBJ2-1; D is unresolved. The CDR3 length is 13 residues. V was cut by 5 bases and J by 6 bases, with 11 bases left in between. The germline CDR1 and CDR2 sequences are MNHEY and SMNVEV (reference sequence). CDR3 nucleotide sequence: TGTGCCAGCAGTAGCCGACACGGCAATGAGCAGTTCTTC. Translating it yields CASSSRHGNEQFF.

The rearrangement links TRBV19 to TRBJ2-2; D possibly corresponds to TRBD2 (5 bases). V gave up 3 bases and J gave up 7 bases, with 9 bases separating them. Germline V gives CDR1 LNHDA, CDR2 SQIVND (reference sequence). This CDR3 has 13 residues. The CDR3 loop reads CASSIRGIGELFF. The CDR3 DNA is TGTGCCAGTAGTATCAGAGGGATCGGGGAGCTGTTTTTT.